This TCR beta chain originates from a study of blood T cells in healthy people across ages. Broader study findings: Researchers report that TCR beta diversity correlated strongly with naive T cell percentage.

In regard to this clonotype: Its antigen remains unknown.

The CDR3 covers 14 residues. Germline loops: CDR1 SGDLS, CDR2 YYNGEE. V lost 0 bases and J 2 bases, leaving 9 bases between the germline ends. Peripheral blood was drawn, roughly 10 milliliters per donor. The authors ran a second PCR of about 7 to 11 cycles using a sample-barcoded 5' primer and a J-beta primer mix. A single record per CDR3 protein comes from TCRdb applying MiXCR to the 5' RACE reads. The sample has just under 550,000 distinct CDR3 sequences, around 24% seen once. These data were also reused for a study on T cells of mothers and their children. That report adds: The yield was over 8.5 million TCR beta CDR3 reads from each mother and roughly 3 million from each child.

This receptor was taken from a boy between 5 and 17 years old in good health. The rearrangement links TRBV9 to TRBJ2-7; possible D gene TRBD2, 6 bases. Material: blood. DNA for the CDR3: TGTGCCAGCAGCGTAGCGGGGGAAACCTACGAGCAGTACTTC. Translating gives CASSVAGETYEQYF. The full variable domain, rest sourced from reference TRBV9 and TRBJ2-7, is DSGVTQTPKHLITATGQRVTLRCSPRSGDLSVYWYQQSLDQGLQFLIQYYNGEERAKGNILERFSAQQFPDLHSELNLSSLELGDSALYFCASSVAGETYEQYFGPGTRLTVT.